The following is a TCR beta chain sequence with its context. This clone was seen a single time. The target of this receptor is not known. Per-base qualities were not stored, and no clone one base away is much larger. Genomic DNA was extracted from sorted cells for sequencing of the TCRbeta CDR3 region. TCRbeta CDR3 regions were sequenced using the immunoSEQ Assay. TCRdb took over this immuneACCESS table, retaining in-frame rearrangements with V and J assigned. Such tables are incomplete; in checked studies, under half of the missing clones stem from an unresolved V gene, and the remainder is unexplained. Within this sample are tens of thousands of clones, with around 94% of them counted one time only. The ten largest clones add up to 9.6% of the sample. This entry belongs to a study of OX40 agonist ivuxolimab in advanced cancers. Notes on the research overall: Ivuxolimab was a fully human IgG2 agonistic monoclonal antibody targeting the costimulatory receptor OX40 (CD134). Intravenous ivuxolimab was administered to patients every 2 weeks at six dose levels: 0.01, 0.1, 0.3, 1.5, 3 and 10 mg/kg. Of the roughly 53 patients in dose escalation, around 20 had hepatocellular carcinoma, some 15 had melanoma, 9 had renal cell carcinoma and 9 had head and neck cancer. A male proportion of 82.7% and a mean age of about 60 years, ranging from about 20 to 85, were recorded for the dose-escalation cohort. Patients were allowed to have had prior anti-PD-1, anti-PD-L1 or anti-CTLA-4 therapy, and approximately 40% of the dose-escalation patients had been treated with checkpoint inhibitors. Three dose-escalation patients achieved partial responses, one with hepatocellular carcinoma and two with cutaneous melanoma. Peripheral TCRbeta sequencing was intended to test whether TCR sequence diversity was altered and clonal T-cell expansion was caused by ivuxolimab. The monotherapy dose-escalation portion (N of about 50 patients) of the phase I ivuxolimab trial is reported in the paper. What the research found in general, with its limitations: Low levels of normalized T-cell clonal expansion were also seen in some patients who did not respond. The antigen specificity of the clonally expanded peripheral T cells was not determined. In the 0.1-3.0 mg/kg groups, partial responders were among the patients with the lowest normalized peripheral clonal expansion, particularly in CD8+ T cells. After ivuxolimab, more expanded clones were found on average in CD8+ T cells than in CD4+ T cells. At doses of 0.1 to 3.0 mg/kg, clonal expansion of both CD4+ and CD8+ blood T cells was observed from baseline to week 6.

The trial excluded patients who had a history of autoimmune disease or were on systemic immunosuppression. Peripheral blood for TCR sequencing was drawn from every dose cohort at baseline, at cycle 4 day 1 and at cycle 7 day 1. Samples came from an open-label, multicenter, first-in-human phase I dose-escalation trial of ivuxolimab. Adults with locally advanced or metastatic head and neck squamous cell, hepatocellular, melanoma or renal cell carcinoma were enrolled in the trial. Before TCR sequencing, CD4+ T cells and CD8+ T cells from peripheral blood were sorted into separate populations. The receptor comes from an adult with an advanced solid tumor such as melanoma, head and neck, liver or kidney cancer. The sample here was CD4+ or CD8+ T cells sorted from blood, taken in a trial of the OX40 agonist ivuxolimab.

This receptor has the CDR3 CASSEESALNTEAFF. The DNA is as follows: TGTGCCAGCAGTGAAGAAAGTGCACTGAACACTGAAGCTTTCTTT. Here the chain combines TRBV2 and TRBJ1-1; no D gene call is confident. V lost 1 base and J lost 0 bases; the stretch between them is 9 bases long. The CDR3, cysteine through phenylalanine, is 15 amino acids long. Only the CDR3 DNA stays, 45 bases, in frame from base 1. Sequences SNHLY (CDR1) and FYNNEI (CDR2) are obtained from the germline V gene.